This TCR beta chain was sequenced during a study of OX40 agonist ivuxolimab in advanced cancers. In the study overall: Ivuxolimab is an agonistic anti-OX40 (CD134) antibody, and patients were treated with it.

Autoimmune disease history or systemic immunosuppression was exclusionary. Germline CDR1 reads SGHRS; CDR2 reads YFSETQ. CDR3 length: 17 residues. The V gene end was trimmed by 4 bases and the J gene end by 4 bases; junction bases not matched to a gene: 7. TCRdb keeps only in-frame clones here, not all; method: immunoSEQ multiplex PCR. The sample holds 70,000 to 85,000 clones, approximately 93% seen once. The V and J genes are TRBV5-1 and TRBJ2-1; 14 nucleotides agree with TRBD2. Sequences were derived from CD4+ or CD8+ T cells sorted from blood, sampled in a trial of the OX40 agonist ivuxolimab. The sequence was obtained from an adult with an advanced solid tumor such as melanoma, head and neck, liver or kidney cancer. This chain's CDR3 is CASSAGTSGSDYNEQFF. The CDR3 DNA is TGCGCCAGCAGCGCCGGGACTAGCGGGAGTGATTACAATGAGCAGTTCTTC.